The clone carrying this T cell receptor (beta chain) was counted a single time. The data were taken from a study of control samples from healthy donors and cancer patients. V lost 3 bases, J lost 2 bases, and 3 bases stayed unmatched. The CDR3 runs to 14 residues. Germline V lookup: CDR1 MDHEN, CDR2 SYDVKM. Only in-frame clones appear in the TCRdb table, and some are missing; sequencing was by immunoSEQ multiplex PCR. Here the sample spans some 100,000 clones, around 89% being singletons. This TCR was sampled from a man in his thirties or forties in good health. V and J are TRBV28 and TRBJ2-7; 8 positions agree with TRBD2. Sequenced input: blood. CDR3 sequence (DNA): TGTGCCAGCAGTTTTCCGGGAGGGCCCTACGAGCAGTACTTC. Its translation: CASSFPGGPYEQYF.